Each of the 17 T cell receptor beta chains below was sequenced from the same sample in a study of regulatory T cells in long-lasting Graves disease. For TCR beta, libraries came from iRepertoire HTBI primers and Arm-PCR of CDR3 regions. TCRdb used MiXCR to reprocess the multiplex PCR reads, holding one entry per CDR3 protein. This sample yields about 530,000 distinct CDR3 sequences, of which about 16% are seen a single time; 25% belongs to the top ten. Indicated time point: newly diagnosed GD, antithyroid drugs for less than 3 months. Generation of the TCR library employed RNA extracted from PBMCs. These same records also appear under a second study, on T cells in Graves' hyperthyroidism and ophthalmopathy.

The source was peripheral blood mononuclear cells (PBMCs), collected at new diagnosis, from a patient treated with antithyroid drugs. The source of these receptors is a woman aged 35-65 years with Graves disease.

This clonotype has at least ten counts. In DNA, the CDR3 is TGTGCCAGCAGTTCCGACAGTTCAGGAAACACTGAAGCTTTCTTT. It codes for CASSSDSSGNTEAFF. The V call is TRBV7-3, the J call TRBJ1-1; possible D gene TRBD1, 5 bases. The germline V gene has CDR1 SGHTA and CDR2 FQGTGA. This CDR3 has 15 residues. Between the trimmed V and J ends, which lost 6 bases and 2 bases, there was a span of 16 bases. The full variable domain, rest sourced from reference TRBV7-3 and TRBJ1-1, is GAGVSQTPSNKVTEKGKYVELRCDPISGHTALYWYRQSLGQGPEFLIYFQGTGAADDSGLPNDRFFAVRPEGSVSTLKIQRTERGDSAVYLCASSSDSSGNTEAFFGQGTRLTVV.

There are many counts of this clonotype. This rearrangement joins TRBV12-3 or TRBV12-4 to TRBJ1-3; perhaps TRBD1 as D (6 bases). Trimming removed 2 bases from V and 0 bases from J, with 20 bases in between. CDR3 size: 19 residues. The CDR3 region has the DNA TGTGCCAGCAGTTTATTCGGCAGGGGAATCGAGGGCTCTGGAAACACCATATATTTT. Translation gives CASSLFGRGIEGSGNTIYF.

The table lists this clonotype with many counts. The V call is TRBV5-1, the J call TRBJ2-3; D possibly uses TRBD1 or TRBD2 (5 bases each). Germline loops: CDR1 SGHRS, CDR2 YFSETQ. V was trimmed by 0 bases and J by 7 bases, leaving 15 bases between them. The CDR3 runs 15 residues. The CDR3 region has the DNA TGCGCCAGCAGCTTGGACGGGGCCAGTTATTATACGCAGTATTTT. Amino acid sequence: CASSLDGASYYTQYF.

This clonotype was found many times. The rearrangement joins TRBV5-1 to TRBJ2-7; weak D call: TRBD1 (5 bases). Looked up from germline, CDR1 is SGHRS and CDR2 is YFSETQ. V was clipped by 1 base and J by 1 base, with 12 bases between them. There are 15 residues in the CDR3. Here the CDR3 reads CASSLNRMTSYEQYF. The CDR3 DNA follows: TGCGCCAGCAGCTTGAACAGGATGACGTCCTACGAGCAGTACTTC.

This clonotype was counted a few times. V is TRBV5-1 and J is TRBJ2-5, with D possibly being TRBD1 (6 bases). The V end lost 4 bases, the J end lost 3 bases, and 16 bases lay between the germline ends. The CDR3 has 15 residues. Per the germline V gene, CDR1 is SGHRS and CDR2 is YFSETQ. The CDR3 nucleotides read TGCGCCAGCAGCGAAACAGGGAAACGGGAAGAGACCCAGTACTTC. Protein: CASSETGKREETQYF.

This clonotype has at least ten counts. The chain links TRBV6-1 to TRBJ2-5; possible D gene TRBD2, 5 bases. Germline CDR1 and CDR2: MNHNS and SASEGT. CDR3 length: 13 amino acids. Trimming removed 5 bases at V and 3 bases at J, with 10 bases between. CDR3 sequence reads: CASSRAGEETQYF. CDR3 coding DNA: TGTGCCAGCAGTCGGGCGGGTGAAGAGACCCAGTACTTC.

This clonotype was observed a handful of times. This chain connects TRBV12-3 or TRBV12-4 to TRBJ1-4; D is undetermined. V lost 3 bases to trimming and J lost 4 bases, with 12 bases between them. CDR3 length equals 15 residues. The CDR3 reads CASSLRALGNEKLFF. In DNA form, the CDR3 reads TGTGCCAGCAGTTTGAGGGCTCTTGGTAATGAAAAACTGTTTTTT.

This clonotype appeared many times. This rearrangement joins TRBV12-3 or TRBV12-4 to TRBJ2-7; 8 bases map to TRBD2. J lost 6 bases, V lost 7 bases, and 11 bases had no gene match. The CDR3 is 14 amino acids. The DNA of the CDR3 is TGTGCCAGCACGACAGCGGGGGTGAGAGGCGAGCAGTACTTC. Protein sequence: CASTTAGVRGEQYF.

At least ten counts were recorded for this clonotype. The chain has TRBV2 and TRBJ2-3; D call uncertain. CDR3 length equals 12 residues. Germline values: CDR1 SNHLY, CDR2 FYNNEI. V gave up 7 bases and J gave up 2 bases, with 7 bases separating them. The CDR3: CASTGITDTQYF. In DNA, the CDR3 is TGTGCCAGCACAGGTATCACAGATACGCAGTATTTT.

CDR3 amino acids: CASSQERRGGPGNIQYF. CDR3 nucleotide sequence: TGCGCCAGCAGCCAAGAAAGACGGGGGGGCCCGGGAAACATTCAGTACTTC. V usage is TRBV4-1 and J usage is TRBJ2-4; TRBD2 aligns across 8 bases. Losses at the gene ends were 0 bases for V and 6 bases for J; bases not matched to a gene: 10. Germline V gene sequence: CDR1 MGHRA, CDR2 YSYEKL. This CDR3 contains 17 residues.

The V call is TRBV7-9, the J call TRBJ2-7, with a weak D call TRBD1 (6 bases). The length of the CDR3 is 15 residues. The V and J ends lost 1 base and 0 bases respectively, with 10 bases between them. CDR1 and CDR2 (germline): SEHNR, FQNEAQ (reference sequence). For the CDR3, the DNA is TGTGCCAGCAGCTTAGGGCCAGGGGTCTCCTACGAGCAGTACTTC. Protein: CASSLGPGVSYEQYF.

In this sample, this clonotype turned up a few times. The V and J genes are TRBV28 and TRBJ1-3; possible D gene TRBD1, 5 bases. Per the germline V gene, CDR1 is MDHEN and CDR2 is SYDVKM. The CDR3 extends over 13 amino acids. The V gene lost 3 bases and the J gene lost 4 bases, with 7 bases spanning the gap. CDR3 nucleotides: TGTGCCAGCAGTTTCAGGGCCGGAAACACCATATATTTT. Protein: CASSFRAGNTIYF.

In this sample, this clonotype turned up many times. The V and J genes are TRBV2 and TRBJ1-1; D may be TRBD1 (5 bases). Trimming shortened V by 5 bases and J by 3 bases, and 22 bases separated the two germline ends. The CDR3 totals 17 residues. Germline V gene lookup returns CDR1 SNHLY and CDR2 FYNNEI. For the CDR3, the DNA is TGTGCCAGCAGTCATACGGAGCGGGGGAGGATGGACACTGAAGCTTTCTTT. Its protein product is CASSHTERGRMDTEAFF.

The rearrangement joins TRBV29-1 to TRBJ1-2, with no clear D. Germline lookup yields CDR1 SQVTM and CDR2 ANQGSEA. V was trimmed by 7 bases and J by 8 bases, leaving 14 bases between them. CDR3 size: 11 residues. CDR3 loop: CSATDRQGYTF. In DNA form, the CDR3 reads TGCAGCGCCACCGATAGGCAGGGCTACACCTTC.

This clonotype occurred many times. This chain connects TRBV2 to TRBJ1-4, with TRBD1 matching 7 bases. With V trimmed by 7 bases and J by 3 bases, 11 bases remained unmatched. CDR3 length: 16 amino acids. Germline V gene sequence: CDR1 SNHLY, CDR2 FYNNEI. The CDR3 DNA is TGTGCCAGCAAAAGCCGACAGGGAGTGGCTAATGAAAAACTGTTTTTT. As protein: CASKSRQGVANEKLFF.

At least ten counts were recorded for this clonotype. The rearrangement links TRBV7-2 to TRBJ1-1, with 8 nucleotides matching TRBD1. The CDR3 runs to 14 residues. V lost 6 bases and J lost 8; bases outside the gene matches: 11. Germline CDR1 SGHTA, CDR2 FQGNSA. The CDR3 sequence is CASSFPTGVLEAFF. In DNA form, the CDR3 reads TGTGCCAGCAGTTTTCCGACAGGGGTCCTAGAAGCTTTCTTT.

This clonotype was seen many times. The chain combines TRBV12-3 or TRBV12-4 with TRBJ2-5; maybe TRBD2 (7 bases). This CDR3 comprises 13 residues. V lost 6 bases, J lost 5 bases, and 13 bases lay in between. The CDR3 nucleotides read TGTGCCAGCAGCCAAGAGGGGGGGGAGACCCAGTACTTC. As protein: CASSQEGGETQYF.